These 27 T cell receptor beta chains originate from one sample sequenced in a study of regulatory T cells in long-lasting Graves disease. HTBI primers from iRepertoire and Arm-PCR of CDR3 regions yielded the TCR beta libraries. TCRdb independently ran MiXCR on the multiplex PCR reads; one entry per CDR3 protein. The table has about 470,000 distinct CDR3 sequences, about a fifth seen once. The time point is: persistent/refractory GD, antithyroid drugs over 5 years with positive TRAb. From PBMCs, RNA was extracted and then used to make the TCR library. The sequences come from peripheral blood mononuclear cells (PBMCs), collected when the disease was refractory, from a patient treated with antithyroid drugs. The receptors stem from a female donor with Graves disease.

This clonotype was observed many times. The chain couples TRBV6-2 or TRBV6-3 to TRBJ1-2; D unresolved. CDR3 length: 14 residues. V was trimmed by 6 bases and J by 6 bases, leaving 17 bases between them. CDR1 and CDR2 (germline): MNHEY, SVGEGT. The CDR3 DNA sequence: TGTGCCAGCAGCCCAAGGGTATTAAGGGATGGCTACACCTTC. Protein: CASSPRVLRDGYTF.

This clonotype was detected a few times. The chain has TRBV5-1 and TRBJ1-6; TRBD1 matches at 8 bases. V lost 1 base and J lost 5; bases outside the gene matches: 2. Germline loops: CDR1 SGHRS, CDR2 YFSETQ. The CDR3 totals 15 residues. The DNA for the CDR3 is TGCGCCAGCAGCTTGCTGACAGGGGATAATTCACCCCTCCACTTT. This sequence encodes CASSLLTGDNSPLHF.

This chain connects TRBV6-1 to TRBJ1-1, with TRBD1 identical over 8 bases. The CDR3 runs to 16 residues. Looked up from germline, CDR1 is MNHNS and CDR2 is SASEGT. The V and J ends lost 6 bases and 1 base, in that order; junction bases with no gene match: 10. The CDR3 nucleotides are TGTGCCAGCAGATGGGGACAGGACGTAGGGAACACTGAAGCTTTCTTT. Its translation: CASRWGQDVGNTEAFF.

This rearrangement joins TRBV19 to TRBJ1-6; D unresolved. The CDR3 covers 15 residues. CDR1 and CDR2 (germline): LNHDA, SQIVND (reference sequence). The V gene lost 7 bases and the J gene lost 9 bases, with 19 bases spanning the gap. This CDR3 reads CASTIGPGRFSPLHF. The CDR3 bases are TGTGCCAGTACAATCGGACCCGGCCGATTTTCACCCCTCCACTTT.

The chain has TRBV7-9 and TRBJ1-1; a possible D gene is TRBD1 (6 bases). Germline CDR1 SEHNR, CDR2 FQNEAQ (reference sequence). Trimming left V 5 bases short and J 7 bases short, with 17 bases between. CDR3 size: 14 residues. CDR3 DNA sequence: TGTGCCAGCAGCGCATTACCTAACAGGGTTGAAGCTTTCTTT. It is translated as CASSALPNRVEAFF.

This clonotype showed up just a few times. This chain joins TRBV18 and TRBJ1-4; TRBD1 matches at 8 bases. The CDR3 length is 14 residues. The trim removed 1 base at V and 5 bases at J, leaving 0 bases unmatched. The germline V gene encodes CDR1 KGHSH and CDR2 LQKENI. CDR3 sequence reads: CASSPRDRNEKLFF. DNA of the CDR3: TGTGCCAGCTCACCACGGGACAGGAATGAAAAACTGTTTTTT.

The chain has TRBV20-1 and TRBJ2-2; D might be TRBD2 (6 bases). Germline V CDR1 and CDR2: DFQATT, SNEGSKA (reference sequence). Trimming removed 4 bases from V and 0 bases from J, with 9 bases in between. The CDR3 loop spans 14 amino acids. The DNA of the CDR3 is TGCAGTGCTACGGGACTTCCGAACACCGGGGAGCTGTTTTTT. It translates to CSATGLPNTGELFF.

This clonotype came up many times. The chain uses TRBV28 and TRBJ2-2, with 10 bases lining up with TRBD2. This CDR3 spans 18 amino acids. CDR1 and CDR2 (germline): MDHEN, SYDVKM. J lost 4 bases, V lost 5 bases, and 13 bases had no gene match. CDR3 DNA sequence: TGTGCCAGCAGTGCACTACCTGCGGGACTAGCGTTCACCGGGGAGCTGTTTTTT. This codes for CASSALPAGLAFTGELFF.

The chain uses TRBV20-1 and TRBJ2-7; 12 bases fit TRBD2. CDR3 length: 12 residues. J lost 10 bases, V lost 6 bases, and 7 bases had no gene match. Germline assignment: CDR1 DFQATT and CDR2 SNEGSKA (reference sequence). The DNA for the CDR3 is TGCAGTGCGGAGACTAGCGGGAGTCCCCAGTACTTC. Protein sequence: CSAETSGSPQYF.

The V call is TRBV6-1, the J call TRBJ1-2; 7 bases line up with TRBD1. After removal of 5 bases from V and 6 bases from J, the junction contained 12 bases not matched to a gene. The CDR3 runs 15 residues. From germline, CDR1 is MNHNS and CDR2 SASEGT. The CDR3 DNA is TGTGCCAGCAGTCCGGGACAGCTCTTTTCGGATGGCTACACCTTC. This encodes CASSPGQLFSDGYTF.

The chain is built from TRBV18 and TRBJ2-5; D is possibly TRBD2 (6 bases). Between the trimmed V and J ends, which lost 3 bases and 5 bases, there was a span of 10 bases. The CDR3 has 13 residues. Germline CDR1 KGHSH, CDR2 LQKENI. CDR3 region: CASSPGGMETQYF. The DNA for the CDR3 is TGTGCCAGCTCACCCGGGGGAATGGAGACCCAGTACTTC. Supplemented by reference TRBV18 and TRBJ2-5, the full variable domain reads NAGVMQNPRHLVRRRGQEARLRCSPMKGHSHVYWYRQLPEEGLKFMVYLQKENIIDESGMPKERFSAEFPKEGPSILRIQQVVRGDSAAYFCASSPGGMETQYFGPGTRLLVL.

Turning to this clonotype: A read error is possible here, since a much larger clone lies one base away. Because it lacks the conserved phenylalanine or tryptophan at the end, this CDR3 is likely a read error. CDR3 DNA sequence: TGTGCCAGCAGCTCCTATTTGGAGACCCAGTACCTC. This gives the protein CASSSYLETQYL. This sequence joins TRBV7-2 and TRBJ2-5; no reliable D call. The CDR3 is made up of 12 amino acids. V gave up 4 bases and J gave up 5 bases, with 8 bases separating them. The germline V gene encodes CDR1 SGHTA and CDR2 FQGNSA.

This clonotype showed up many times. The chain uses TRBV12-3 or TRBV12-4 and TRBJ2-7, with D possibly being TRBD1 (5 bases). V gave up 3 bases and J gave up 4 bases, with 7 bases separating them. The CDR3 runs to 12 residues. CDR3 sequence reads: CASSFAGYEQYF. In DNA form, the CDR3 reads TGTGCCAGCAGTTTTGCAGGGTACGAGCAGTACTTC.

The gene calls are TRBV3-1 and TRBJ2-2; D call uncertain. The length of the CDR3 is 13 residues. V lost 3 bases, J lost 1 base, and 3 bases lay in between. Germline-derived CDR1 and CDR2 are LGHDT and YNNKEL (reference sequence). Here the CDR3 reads CASSHGNTGELFF. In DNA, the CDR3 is TGTGCCAGCAGCCACGGGAACACCGGGGAGCTGTTTTTT.

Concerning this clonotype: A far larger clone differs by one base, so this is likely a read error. The CDR3 region has the DNA TGTGCCAGCAGTATAGCGGGCGCCAAACAATACTACGAGCAGTACTTC. Encoded protein: CASSIAGAKQYYEQYF. The rearrangement uses TRBV6-1 and TRBJ2-7; 7 bases line up with TRBD2. Per germline, CDR1 MNHNS and CDR2 SASEGT. The CDR3 extends over 16 amino acids. With V trimmed by 5 bases and J by 3 bases, 13 bases remained unmatched.

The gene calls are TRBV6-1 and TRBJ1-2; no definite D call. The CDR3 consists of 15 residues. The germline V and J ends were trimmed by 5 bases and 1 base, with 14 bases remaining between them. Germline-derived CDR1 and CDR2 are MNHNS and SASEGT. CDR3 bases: TGTGCCAGCAGTTATACCCGCTGGAATAACTATGGCTACACCTTC. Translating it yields CASSYTRWNNYGYTF.

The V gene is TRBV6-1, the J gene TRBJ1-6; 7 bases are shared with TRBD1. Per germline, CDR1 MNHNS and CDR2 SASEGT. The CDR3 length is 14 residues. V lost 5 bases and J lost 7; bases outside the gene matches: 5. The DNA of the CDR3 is TGTGCCAGCAGTCGGGACAGCCCGAATTCACCCCTCCACTTT. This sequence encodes CASSRDSPNSPLHF.

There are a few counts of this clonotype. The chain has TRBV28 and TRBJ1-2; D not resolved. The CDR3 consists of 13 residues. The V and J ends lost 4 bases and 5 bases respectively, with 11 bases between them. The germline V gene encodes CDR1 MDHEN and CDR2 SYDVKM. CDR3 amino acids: CASSSQAPYGYTF. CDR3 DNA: TGTGCCAGCAGTTCTCAGGCCCCATATGGCTACACCTTC.

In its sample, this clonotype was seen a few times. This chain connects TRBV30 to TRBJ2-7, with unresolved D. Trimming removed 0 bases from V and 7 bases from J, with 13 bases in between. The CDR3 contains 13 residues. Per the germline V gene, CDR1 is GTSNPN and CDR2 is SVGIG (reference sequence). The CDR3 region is CAWSVRQVGEQYF. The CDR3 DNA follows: TGTGCCTGGAGTGTGCGTCAGGTCGGGGAGCAGTACTTC.

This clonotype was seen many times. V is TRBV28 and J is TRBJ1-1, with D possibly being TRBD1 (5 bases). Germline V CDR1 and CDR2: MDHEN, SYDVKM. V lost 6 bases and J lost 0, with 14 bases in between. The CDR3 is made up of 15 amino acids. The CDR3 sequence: CASRTTQGMNTEAFF. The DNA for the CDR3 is TGTGCCAGCAGGACTACCCAGGGCATGAACACTGAAGCTTTCTTT. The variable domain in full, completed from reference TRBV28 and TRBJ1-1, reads DVKVTQSSRYLVKRTGEKVFLECVQDMDHENMFWYRQDPGLGLRLIYFSYDVKMKEKGDIPEGYSVSREKKERFSLILESASTNQTSMYLCASRTTQGMNTEAFFGQGTRLTVV.

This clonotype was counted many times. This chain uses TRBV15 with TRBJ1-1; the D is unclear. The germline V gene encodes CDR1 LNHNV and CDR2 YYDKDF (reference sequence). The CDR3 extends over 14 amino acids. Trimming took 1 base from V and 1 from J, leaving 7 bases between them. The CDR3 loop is CATSRGLGNTEAFF. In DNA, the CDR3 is TGTGCCACCAGCAGAGGTCTCGGGAACACTGAAGCTTTCTTT. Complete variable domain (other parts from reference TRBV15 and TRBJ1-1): DAMVIQNPRYQVTQFGKPVTLSCSQTLNHNVMYWYQQKSSQAPKLLFHYYDKDFNNEADTPDNFQSRRPNTSFCFLDIRSPGLGDTAMYLCATSRGLGNTEAFFGQGTRLTVV.

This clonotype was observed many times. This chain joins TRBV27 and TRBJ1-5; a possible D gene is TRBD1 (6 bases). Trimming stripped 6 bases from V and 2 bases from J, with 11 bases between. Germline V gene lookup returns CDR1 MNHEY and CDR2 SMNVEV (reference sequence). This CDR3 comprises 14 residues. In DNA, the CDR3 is TGTGCCAGCAGGCAGGGGTATGGCAATCAGCCCCAGCATTTT. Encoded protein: CASRQGYGNQPQHF.

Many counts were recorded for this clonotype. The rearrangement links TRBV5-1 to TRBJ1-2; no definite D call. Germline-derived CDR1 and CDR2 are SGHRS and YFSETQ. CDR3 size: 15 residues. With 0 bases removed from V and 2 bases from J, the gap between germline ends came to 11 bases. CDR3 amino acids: CASSLALDGNYGYTF. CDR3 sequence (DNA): TGCGCCAGCAGCTTGGCCCTGGACGGAAACTATGGCTACACCTTC.

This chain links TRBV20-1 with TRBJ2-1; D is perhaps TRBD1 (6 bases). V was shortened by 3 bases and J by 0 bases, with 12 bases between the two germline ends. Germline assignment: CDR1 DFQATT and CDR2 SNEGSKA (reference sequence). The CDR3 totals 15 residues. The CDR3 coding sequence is TGCAGTGCTAGGGACAGCGGACCCTCCTACAATGAGCAGTTCTTC. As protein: CSARDSGPSYNEQFF.

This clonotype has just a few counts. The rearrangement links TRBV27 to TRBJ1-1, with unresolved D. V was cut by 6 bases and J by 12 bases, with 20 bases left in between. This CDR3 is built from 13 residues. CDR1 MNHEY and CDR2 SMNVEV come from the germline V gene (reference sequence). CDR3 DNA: TGTGCCAGCAGCGTTAGGACGGGAGGGAGACCTTTCTTT. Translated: CASSVRTGGRPFF.

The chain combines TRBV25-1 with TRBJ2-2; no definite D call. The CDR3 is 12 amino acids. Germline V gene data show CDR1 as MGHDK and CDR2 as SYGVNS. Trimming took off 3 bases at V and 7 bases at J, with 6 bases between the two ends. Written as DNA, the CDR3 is TGTGCCAGCAGTGAGGCCAGCGGGGAGCTGTTTTTT. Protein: CASSEASGELFF.

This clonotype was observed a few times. CDR3 amino acids: CASSFEGPLHF. The CDR3 DNA is TGTGCCAGCAGCTTCGAAGGCCCCCTCCACTTT. The chain carries TRBV11-2 and TRBJ1-6; unclear D gene. Germline lookup yields CDR1 SGHAT and CDR2 FQNNGV. The CDR3 contains 11 residues. V shed 3 bases and J shed 13 bases, with 7 bases lying between them. The whole variable domain, filled in from reference TRBV11-2 and TRBJ1-6, reads EAGVAQSPRYKIIEKRQSVAFWCNPISGHATLYWYQQILGQGPKLLIQFQNNGVVDDSQLPKDRFSAERLKGVDSTLKIQPAKLEDSAVYLCASSFEGPLHFGNGTRLTVT.